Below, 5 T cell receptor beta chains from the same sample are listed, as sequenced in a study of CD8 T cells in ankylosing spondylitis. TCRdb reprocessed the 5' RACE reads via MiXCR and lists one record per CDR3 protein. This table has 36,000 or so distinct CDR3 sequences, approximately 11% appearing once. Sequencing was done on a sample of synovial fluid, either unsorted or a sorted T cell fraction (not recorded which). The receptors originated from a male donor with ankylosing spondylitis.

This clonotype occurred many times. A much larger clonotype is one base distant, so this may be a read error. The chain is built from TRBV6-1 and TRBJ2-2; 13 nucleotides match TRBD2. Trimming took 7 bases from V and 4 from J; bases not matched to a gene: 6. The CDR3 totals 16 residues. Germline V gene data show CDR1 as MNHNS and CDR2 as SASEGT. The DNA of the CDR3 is TGTGCCAGCATTGGGACTAGCGGGAAGAGCACCGGGGAGCTGTTTTTT. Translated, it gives CASIGTSGKSTGELFF.

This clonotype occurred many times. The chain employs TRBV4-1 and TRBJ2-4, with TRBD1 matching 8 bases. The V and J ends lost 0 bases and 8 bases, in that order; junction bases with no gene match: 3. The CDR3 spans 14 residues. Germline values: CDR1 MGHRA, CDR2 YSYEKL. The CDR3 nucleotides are TGCGCCAGCAGCCAAGATCAGGGGGCCTACATTCAGTACTTC. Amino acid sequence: CASSQDQGAYIQYF.

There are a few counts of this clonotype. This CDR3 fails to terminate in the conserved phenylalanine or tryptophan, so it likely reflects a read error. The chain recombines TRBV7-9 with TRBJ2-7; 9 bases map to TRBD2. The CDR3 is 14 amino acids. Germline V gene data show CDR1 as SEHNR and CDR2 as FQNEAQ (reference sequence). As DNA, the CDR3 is TGTGCCAGCAGCTTAGTGGCGGGAGGGAACGAACAGTACTCC. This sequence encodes CASSLVAGGNEQYS.

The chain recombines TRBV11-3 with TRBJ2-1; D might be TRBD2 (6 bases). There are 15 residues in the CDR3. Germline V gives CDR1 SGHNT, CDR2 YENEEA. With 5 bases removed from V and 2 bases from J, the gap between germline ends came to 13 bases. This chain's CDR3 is CASSLGRTTYNEQFF. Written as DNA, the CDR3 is TGTGCCAGCAGCCTGGGGAGGACTACCTACAATGAGCAGTTCTTC.

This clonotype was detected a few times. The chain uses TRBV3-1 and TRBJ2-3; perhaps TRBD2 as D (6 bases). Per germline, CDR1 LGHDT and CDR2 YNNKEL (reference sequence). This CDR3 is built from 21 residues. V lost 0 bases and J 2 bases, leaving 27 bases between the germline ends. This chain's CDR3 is CASSQEGGGPDMSGYTDTQYF. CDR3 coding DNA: TGTGCCAGCAGCCAAGAAGGAGGAGGGCCAGACATGTCTGGGTACACAGATACGCAGTATTTT.